The 21 T cell receptor beta chains listed next were all sequenced from one sample in a study of cytotoxic CD8 clonotypes in ibrutinib-treated CLL. Profiled with immunoSEQ multiplex PCR; TCRdb holds only in-frame clones, not every one. The sample holds roughly 150,000 clones, about 80% seen once. Sample: PBMCs, taken after 24 months of ibrutinib treatment. Receptor source: a human donor with chronic lymphocytic leukemia.

The chain couples TRBV2 to TRBJ2-5, with D hard to call. Germline V gives CDR1 SNHLY, CDR2 FYNNEI. The length of the CDR3 is 13 residues. V was trimmed by 7 bases and J by 0 bases, leaving 9 bases between them. The CDR3 nucleotides read TGTGCCAGCATTGCGTACTACCAAGAGACCCAGTACTTC. Protein product: CASIAYYQETQYF.

The J gene is TRBJ1-2, the V gene TRBV7-8; 11 positions agree with TRBD1. Germline assignment: CDR1 SGHVS and CDR2 FQNEAQ. With V trimmed by 5 bases and J by 3 bases, 8 bases remained unmatched. The CDR3 covers 16 residues. CDR3 sequence reads: CASSHGQGAVYYGYTF. CDR3 bases: TGTGCCAGCAGCCACGGACAGGGGGCCGTTTACTATGGCTACACCTTC.

The chain has TRBV9 and TRBJ2-3; either TRBD1 or TRBD2 may fit D (6 bases each). This CDR3 has 18 residues. Germline V CDR1 and CDR2: SGDLS, YYNGEE. Trimming left V 7 bases short and J 2 bases short, with 26 bases between. The DNA for the CDR3 is TGTGCCAGCGGAACAACAGGAGCTGTAGGGGGGCTCACAGATACGCAGTATTTT. Amino acids: CASGTTGAVGGLTDTQYF.

This chain's CDR3 is CASSPGMDRKETQYF. The CDR3 bases are TGTGCCAGCAGCCCCGGGATGGACAGAAAAGAGACCCAGTACTTC. V usage is TRBV7-3 and J usage is TRBJ2-5; TRBD1 might be the D (6 bases). Trimming pared 5 bases from V and 3 bases from J, leaving 16 bases between. The germline gives CDR1 SGHTA, CDR2 FQGTGA. This CDR3 is built from 15 residues.

This chain uses TRBV7-2 with TRBJ2-2; 8 bases match TRBD2. Germline lookup yields CDR1 SGHTA and CDR2 FQGNSA. The CDR3 spans 18 residues. The V segment lost 3 bases and the J segment 4 bases; nucleotides outside the gene matches: 13. CDR3 DNA: TGTGCCAGCAGCTTTCAGTCATTGAGCGGGAGTGGCACCGGGGAGCTGTTTTTT. As protein: CASSFQSLSGSGTGELFF.

The chain recombines TRBV5-1 with TRBJ1-2, with D unresolved. The germline gives CDR1 SGHRS, CDR2 YFSETQ. The CDR3 is 13 amino acids. The V end was cut by 0 bases, the J end by 4 bases, with 7 bases between. CDR3 nucleotides: TGCGCCAGCAGCTTGGCGCCGGGCTATGGCTACACCTTC. Encoded protein: CASSLAPGYGYTF.

The chain combines TRBV2 with TRBJ1-1; D is unclear. Per germline, CDR1 SNHLY and CDR2 FYNNEI. The germline V and J ends were trimmed by 4 bases and 0 bases, with 6 bases remaining between them. The CDR3 has 13 amino acids. The CDR3 is CASSGRMNTEAFF. DNA for the CDR3: TGTGCCAGCAGTGGCCGGATGAACACTGAAGCTTTCTTT. The complete variable domain, with remaining parts taken from reference TRBV2 and TRBJ1-1, reads EPEVTQTPSHQVTQMGQEVILRCVPISNHLYFYWYRQILGQKVEFLVSFYNNEISEKSEIFDDQFSVERPDGSNFTLKIRSTKLEDSAMYFCASSGRMNTEAFFGQGTRLTVV.

V usage is TRBV14 and J usage is TRBJ2-7; TRBD2 aligns across 14 bases. In germline, CDR1 is SGHDN, CDR2 FVKESK. Unmatched junction bases numbered 10, after V lost 5 bases and J lost 4 bases. This CDR3 is built from 17 residues. CDR3 in amino acids: CASSGRLAGGREYEQYF. Written as DNA, the CDR3 is TGTGCCAGCAGCGGACGACTAGCGGGAGGGCGGGAATACGAGCAGTACTTC.

V is TRBV5-4 and J is TRBJ1-2; D is undetermined. The CDR3 is 14 residues long. V gave up 4 bases and J gave up 5 bases, with 15 bases separating them. Germline V lookup: CDR1 SGHNT, CDR2 YYREEE (reference sequence). Here the CDR3 DNA reads TGTGCCAGCAGCCAAGATATCGGGGTTTATGGCTACACCTTC. This gives the protein CASSQDIGVYGYTF.

V usage is TRBV27 and J usage is TRBJ1-3; D remains unclear. Trimming pared 6 bases from V and 2 bases from J, leaving 11 bases between. The V gene's germline CDR1 is MNHEY and CDR2 SMNVEV (reference sequence). The CDR3 loop spans 14 amino acids. The CDR3 sequence is CASSLGLTGNTIYF. DNA of the CDR3: TGTGCCAGCAGCCTAGGTCTTACTGGAAACACCATATATTTT.

This clone occurred once. The V gene is TRBV30, the J gene TRBJ1-2; D is ambiguous. This CDR3 contains 12 residues. CDR1 and CDR2 from the germline V gene are GTSNPN and SVGIG (reference sequence). V shed 2 bases and J shed 5 bases, with 9 bases lying between them. As DNA, the CDR3 is TGTGCCTGGAGTCCCCAGGTGTATGGCTACACCTTC. The encoded protein is CAWSPQVYGYTF.

The gene calls are TRBV5-1 and TRBJ1-1; 8 bases map to TRBD1. Germline trimming cut 7 bases from V and 4 bases from J; bases unmatched to any gene: 6. Germline V CDR1 and CDR2: SGHRS, YFSETQ. This CDR3 has 13 residues. The CDR3 is CASGQGRGTEAFF. The CDR3 DNA sequence: TGCGCCAGCGGACAGGGAAGGGGCACTGAAGCTTTCTTT.

The chain links TRBV2 to TRBJ1-1, with TRBD1 matching over 12 bases. Germline loops: CDR1 SNHLY, CDR2 FYNNEI. CDR3 length: 15 residues. The V segment lost 1 base and the J segment 6 bases; nucleotides outside the gene matches: 3. CDR3 in DNA: TGTGCCAGCAGTGAAGAGGGACAGGGGGCCTCTGAAGCTTTCTTT. Translated, it gives CASSEEGQGASEAFF.

The rearrangement joins TRBV7-2 to TRBJ2-7; 7 bases map to TRBD1. Germline values: CDR1 SGHTA, CDR2 FQGNSA. V trimming: 8 bases; J trimming: 3 bases; junction bases outside the gene matches: 7. This CDR3 has 13 amino acids. CDR3 nucleotides: TGTGCCAGCGGTTGGACAGGAGACTACGAGCAGTACTTC. It specifies CASGWTGDYEQYF.

The V gene is TRBV2, the J gene TRBJ1-2, with D hard to call. Germline assignment: CDR1 SNHLY and CDR2 FYNNEI. This CDR3 spans 13 amino acids. V was shortened by 4 bases and J by 4 bases, with 10 bases between the two germline ends. In nucleotides, the CDR3 is TGTGCCAGCAGTGGTGACACGCGCTATGGCTACACCTTC. It encodes CASSGDTRYGYTF.

The chain employs TRBV25-1 and TRBJ2-6; D possibly matches TRBD1 or TRBD2 (5 bases each). Germline CDR1 reads MGHDK; CDR2 reads SYGVNS. The CDR3 runs to 15 residues. Trimming removed 2 bases at V and 4 bases at J, with 9 bases between. The CDR3 DNA reads as TGTGCCAGCAGTGAAGAGGGGTCGGGGGCCAACGTCCTGACTTTC. It encodes CASSEEGSGANVLTF.

The CDR3 region has the DNA TGTGCCAGCTCGCTTGGACAGGAATATGGCTACACCTTC. It codes for CASSLGQEYGYTF. The chain couples TRBV18 to TRBJ1-2; 7 bases are a match to TRBD1. Germline values: CDR1 KGHSH, CDR2 LQKENI. Losses at the gene ends were 6 bases for V and 5 bases for J; bases not matched to a gene: 6. There are 13 residues in the CDR3.

This chain connects TRBV5-1 to TRBJ1-1; possibly TRBD1 for D (6 bases). The CDR3 length is 15 residues. V was pared by 2 bases and J by 0 bases, with 11 bases between. Germline-derived CDR1 and CDR2 are SGHRS and YFSETQ. CDR3 coding DNA: TGCGCCAGCAGCTTCCAGCGGGACATGAACACTGAAGCTTTCTTT. Protein sequence: CASSFQRDMNTEAFF. Full variable domain (rest looked up from reference TRBV5-1 and TRBJ1-1): KAGVTQTPRYLIKTRGQQVTLSCSPISGHRSVSWYQQTPGQGLQFLFEYFSETQRNKGNFPGRFSGRQFSNSRSEMNVSTLELGDSALYLCASSFQRDMNTEAFFGQGTRLTVV.

This clone was picked up one time. The V call is TRBV7-8, the J call TRBJ2-7; weak D call: TRBD2 (5 bases). The germline V gene encodes CDR1 SGHVS and CDR2 FQNEAQ. The CDR3 sequence is 13 residues long. With 5 bases removed from V and 2 bases from J, the gap between germline ends came to 10 bases. The DNA for the CDR3 is TGTGCCAGCAGCCGGGGTCTAACCTACGAGCAGTACTTC. Translated: CASSRGLTYEQYF.

The chain recombines TRBV30 with TRBJ1-4; perhaps TRBD1 as D (6 bases). V was cut by 5 bases and J by 8 bases, with 18 bases left in between. CDR3 length equals 14 residues. The germline CDR1 and CDR2 sequences are GTSNPN and SVGIG (reference sequence). In nucleotides, the CDR3 is TGTGCCTGGTCCGGTGGGGGGGCGGGAGAAAAACTGTTTTTT. Translated: CAWSGGGAGEKLFF.

This chain uses TRBV7-2 with TRBJ2-5; TRBD1 or TRBD2 may be the D gene (7 bases each). V was clipped by 5 bases and J by 4 bases, with 20 bases between them. The CDR3 covers 16 residues. CDR1 SGHTA and CDR2 FQGNSA come from the germline V gene. In nucleotides, the CDR3 is TGTGCCAGCAGCCACAGGGGAGGGGCAGTAGGAGAGACCCAGTACTTC. It translates to CASSHRGGAVGETQYF.